This T cell receptor beta chain was recovered during a study of CD8 T cells in ankylosing spondylitis. Study outcomes and limitations: Disease-linked clones reportedly concentrated significantly in matched ankylosing spondylitis synovial fluid. Ankylosing spondylitis blood appeared to carry a characteristic TCR beta motif of roughly eight highly homologous variants.

This clonotype has a handful of counts. No antigen is known for it. MiXCR, applied by TCRdb to the 5' RACE reads, yields one record per CDR3 protein. The sample shows 300,000 to 350,000 distinct CDR3 sequences, 14% to 15% of them seen only once. V gave up 4 bases and J gave up 6 bases, with 16 bases separating them. Germline lookup yields CDR1 SGHRS and CDR2 YFSETQ. The CDR3 runs 15 residues. The sequencing sample was made of blood, either unsorted or a sorted T cell fraction (not recorded which). The chain couples TRBV5-1 to TRBJ2-2; D ambiguous. This TCR was sampled from a male donor with ankylosing spondylitis or in good health (not recorded which). CDR3 in amino acids: CASSGLNSGAGELFF. The DNA of the CDR3 is TGCGCCAGCAGCGGGTTAAACTCGGGCGCCGGGGAGCTGTTTTTT.